Below, 14 T cell receptor beta chains from the same sample are listed, as sequenced in a study of blood T cell repertoires in COVID-19. Here immunoSEQ multiplex PCR was the method, and the copy in TCRdb shows in-frame clones only, minus some. This table holds approximately 200,000 clones, about 85% found once. Input material: peripheral blood. The source is a man between 35 and 55 years old with acute or convalescent COVID-19.

V usage is TRBV11-2 and J usage is TRBJ2-7; 7 nucleotides line up with TRBD1. J was trimmed by 4 bases and V by 6 bases; bases with no gene match: 12. CDR1 and CDR2 (germline): SGHAT, FQNNGV. The CDR3 totals 15 residues. This chain's CDR3 is CASSLYRGPLYEQYF. The CDR3 region has the DNA TGTGCCAGCAGTCTTTACAGGGGCCCCCTTTACGAGCAGTACTTC. The whole variable domain, filled in from reference TRBV11-2 and TRBJ2-7, reads EAGVAQSPRYKIIEKRQSVAFWCNPISGHATLYWYQQILGQGPKLLIQFQNNGVVDDSQLPKDRFSAERLKGVDSTLKIQPAKLEDSAVYLCASSLYRGPLYEQYFGPGTRLTVT.

V is TRBV5-1 and J is TRBJ2-3, with 7 bases lining up with TRBD1. There are 14 residues in the CDR3. J was trimmed by 3 bases and V by 0 bases; bases with no gene match: 1. Germline V CDR1 and CDR2: SGHRS, YFSETQ. As DNA, the CDR3 is TGCGCCAGCAGCTTGGCACAGGGGACAGATACGCAGTATTTT. Translated, it gives CASSLAQGTDTQYF.

The chain recombines TRBV7-2 with TRBJ2-1; 8 bases line up with TRBD2. The germline CDR1 and CDR2 sequences are SGHTA and FQGNSA. This CDR3 is built from 14 residues. Trimming took 5 bases from V and 7 from J; bases not matched to a gene: 7. The CDR3 nucleotides read TGTGCCAGCAGCCCTCCCTTAGCGGGGAATGAGCAGTTCTTC. Translation: CASSPPLAGNEQFF.

The genes are TRBV7-9 and TRBJ2-3; perhaps TRBD2 as D (7 bases). V gave up 5 bases and J gave up 6 bases, with 9 bases separating them. Per germline, CDR1 SEHNR and CDR2 FQNEAQ (reference sequence). This CDR3 comprises 12 residues. CDR3 residues: CASSPGGDTQYF. The CDR3 bases are TGTGCCAGCAGCCCGGGGGGCGATACGCAGTATTTT.

V gene TRBV19 combines with J gene TRBJ2-7, with D possibly being TRBD1 (6 bases). CDR1 is LNHDA and CDR2 is SQIVND in the germline V gene (reference sequence). The CDR3 length is 15 residues. V was pared by 5 bases and J by 0 bases, with 14 bases between. CDR3 amino acids: CASSPPGQLSYEQYF. CDR3 coding DNA: TGTGCCAGTAGTCCCCCTGGACAGCTCTCCTACGAGCAGTACTTC.

The chain recombines TRBV7-2 with TRBJ2-5; D unclear. Trimming removed 5 bases from V and 3 bases from J, with 4 bases in between. The CDR3 loop spans 11 amino acids. Germline lookup yields CDR1 SGHTA and CDR2 FQGNSA. CDR3 DNA: TGTGCCAGCAGCCCAAAAGAGACCCAGTACTTC. Encoded protein: CASSPKETQYF.

V usage is TRBV18 and J usage is TRBJ1-1; no firm D call. The CDR3 spans 16 residues. V lost 6 bases and J 4 bases, leaving 21 bases between the germline ends. Per the germline V gene, CDR1 is KGHSH and CDR2 is LQKENI. CDR3 sequence: CASSLHPWVTGTEAFF. The CDR3 DNA is TGTGCCAGCTCCCTACACCCCTGGGTGACGGGCACTGAAGCTTTCTTT.

CDR3 in DNA: TGTGCCAGCAGTGATGCGGGGGCGAAAACCGAGCAGTACTTC. Protein sequence: CASSDAGAKTEQYF. This chain links TRBV6-1 with TRBJ2-7; D perhaps matches TRBD2 (7 bases). Germline loops: CDR1 MNHNS, CDR2 SASEGT. V was shortened by 3 bases and J by 6 bases, with 15 bases between the two germline ends. CDR3 length equals 14 residues.

The J gene is TRBJ2-7, the V gene TRBV11-2; possible D gene TRBD1, 7 bases. The ends were cut back, 5 bases at V and 3 bases at J, with 11 bases in the middle. Germline lookup yields CDR1 SGHAT and CDR2 FQNNGV. CDR3 length equals 13 residues. CDR3 loop: CASSVQGGYEQYF. CDR3 coding DNA: TGTGCCAGCAGCGTGCAGGGGGGCTACGAGCAGTACTTC.

The chain combines TRBV19 with TRBJ1-5; TRBD1 aligns across 9 bases. The CDR3 spans 16 residues. CDR1 and CDR2 from the germline V gene are LNHDA and SQIVND (reference sequence). V dropped 5 bases and J dropped 9; count of bases not matched to a gene: 14. The CDR3: CASSPPGQGDSVPQHF. The CDR3 DNA sequence: TGTGCCAGTAGTCCGCCGGGACAGGGAGATTCGGTGCCCCAGCATTTT.

Concerning this clone: The conserved phenylalanine or tryptophan is not found at the CDR3 terminus, so this likely reflects a read error. It is unclear where the CDR3 begins or ends on the DNA, so no DNA is shown, and the CDR3 is as TCRdb lists it. The J gene is TRBJ2-4, the V gene TRBV5-8; the table calls TRBD1, which could not be checked here. Ends included, the CDR3 has 12 residues. Looked up from germline, CDR1 is SGHTS and CDR2 is YDEGEE. The CDR3 loop is CASSLGTGEKGA.

The chain has TRBV15 and TRBJ2-5; D is possibly TRBD1 (6 bases). This CDR3 contains 14 residues. Between the trimmed V and J ends, which lost 1 base and 1 base, there was a span of 7 bases. From germline, CDR1 is LNHNV and CDR2 YYDKDF (reference sequence). CDR3: CATSRGTVQETQYF. CDR3 nucleotide sequence: TGTGCCACCAGCAGAGGGACAGTCCAAGAGACCCAGTACTTC.

The chain uses TRBV11-2 and TRBJ2-1; D is possibly TRBD1 (6 bases). The CDR3 covers 15 residues. Germline V gene sequence: CDR1 SGHAT, CDR2 FQNNGV. The ends were cut back, 2 bases at V and 4 bases at J, with 12 bases in the middle. CDR3 nucleotide sequence: TGTGCCAGCAGCTTAAGAGGGCAGGGGTACAATGAGCAGTTCTTC. Protein product: CASSLRGQGYNEQFF.

This chain links TRBV6-5 with TRBJ1-2, with D possibly TRBD1 on 5 matching bases. CDR3 length: 13 amino acids. The V end was cut by 6 bases, the J end by 4 bases, with 12 bases between. CDR1 MNHEY and CDR2 SVGAGI come from the germline V gene. For the CDR3, the DNA is TGTGCCAGCAGCCTAGACAGCCTCTATGGCTACACCTTC. This gives the protein CASSLDSLYGYTF.